The 16 T cell receptor beta chains given below trace back to one sample, sequenced in a study of Ad26.COV2.S vaccination and SARS-CoV-2 variants. Treatment of the sample: 19 received Ad26.COV2.S at low or high dose, single or two shots; about 5 received placebo; per-sample allocation not given. Specimen acquisition occurred on day 63 following the initial vaccine or placebo injection. Method: immunoSEQ multiplex PCR; TCRdb's copy keeps in-frame clones and lacks some. The top ten clones hold approximately 1.5% of a sample with roughly 680,000 clones, more than 80% of them seen once. The material was peripheral blood, obtained in a trial of Ad26.COV2.S vaccine versus placebo. The receptors were gathered from a person between 18 and 65 years old who received the Ad26.COV2.S COVID-19 vaccine or a placebo.

The chain uses TRBV4-1 and TRBJ2-7, with TRBD2 identical over 9 bases. V dropped 1 base and J dropped 2; count of bases not matched to a gene: 6. Germline CDR1 is MGHRA and CDR2 is YSYEKL. This CDR3 spans 16 amino acids. CDR3 nucleotides: TGCGCCAGCAGCCAAGGAGCTAGCGGGGCACCCTACGAGCAGTACTTC. As protein: CASSQGASGAPYEQYF.

This clone was counted between two and nine times. The chain carries TRBV27 and TRBJ2-1, with 7 positions matching TRBD2. V shed 6 bases, J shed 1 base, and the junction held 9 bases outside the gene matches. There are 16 residues in the CDR3. Germline-derived CDR1 and CDR2 are MNHEY and SMNVEV (reference sequence). In nucleotides, the CDR3 is TGTGCCAGCAGATATTATGGACTAGATTCCTACAATGAGCAGTTCTTC. Translating it yields CASRYYGLDSYNEQFF.

The gene calls are TRBV6-5 and TRBJ2-5; D remains ambiguous. The length of the CDR3 is 14 residues. Trimming removed 2 bases from V and 5 bases from J, with 12 bases in between. Per the germline V gene, CDR1 is MNHEY and CDR2 is SVGAGI. The CDR3 sequence is CASSYKSRMETQYF. CDR3 nucleotides: TGTGCCAGCAGTTACAAGTCTAGGATGGAGACCCAGTACTTC.

CDR3 loop: CATSREESVYGYTF. DNA of the CDR3: TGTGCCACCAGCAGAGAGGAGAGCGTCTATGGCTACACCTTC. The chain carries TRBV15 and TRBJ1-2; D unclear. Trimming cost V 0 bases and J 4 bases, with 9 bases left between them. The CDR3 is made up of 14 amino acids. In germline, CDR1 is LNHNV, CDR2 YYDKDF (reference sequence).

The chain has TRBV9 and TRBJ1-2; D gene unclear. Trimming removed 4 bases from V and 4 bases from J, with 5 bases in between. The germline CDR1 and CDR2 sequences are SGDLS and YYNGEE. The CDR3 has 11 residues. CDR3 protein: CASSQTYGYTF. Written as DNA, the CDR3 is TGTGCCAGCAGCCAGACCTATGGCTACACCTTC.

The gene calls are TRBV6-5 and TRBJ2-2, with D perhaps matching TRBD2 (7 bases). Trimming removed 8 bases from V and 4 bases from J, with 11 bases in between. CDR3 length equals 13 residues. The germline V gene encodes CDR1 MNHEY and CDR2 SVGAGI. In DNA form, the CDR3 reads TGTGCCAGCCATGGGGGGGCCACCGGGGAGCTGTTTTTT. This sequence encodes CASHGGATGELFF.

This clone was seen a handful of times. The chain combines TRBV5-1 with TRBJ1-5; tentative D call: TRBD1 (5 bases). The CDR3 covers 14 residues. Trimming pared 7 bases from V and 4 bases from J, leaving 15 bases between. CDR1 is SGHRS, CDR2 YFSETQ, per germline. The DNA for the CDR3 is TGCGCCAGCGGCCCGGGGCCGGGGAATCAGCCCCAGCATTTT. Translation gives CASGPGPGNQPQHF.

This clone was detected only once. The chain combines TRBV10-3 with TRBJ1-4; tentatively, D is TRBD1 (6 bases). This CDR3 is built from 16 residues. In germline, CDR1 is ENHRY, CDR2 SYGVKD. With 2 bases removed from V and 6 bases from J, the gap between germline ends came to 16 bases. The CDR3 nucleotides are TGTGCCATCAGTGAGAGGGGAGGGGGTCCCGATGAAAAACTGTTTTTT. Translated, it gives CAISERGGGPDEKLFF.

The CDR3 region has the DNA TGTGCCAGCAGCTTTGAGACCCGGCCCCAGCATTTT. It encodes CASSFETRPQHF. The chain couples TRBV7-9 to TRBJ1-5; the D is unclear. V lost 3 bases and J lost 9, with 9 bases in between. The CDR3 covers 12 residues. From germline, CDR1 is SEHNR and CDR2 FQNEAQ (reference sequence). Filled out from reference TRBV7-9 and TRBJ1-5, the complete variable domain reads DTGVSQNPRHKITKRGQNVTFRCDPISEHNRLYWYRQTLGQGPEFLTYFQNEAQLEKSRLLSDRFSAERPKGSFSTLEIQRTEQGDSAMYLCASSFETRPQHFGDGTRLSIL.

A single count supports this clone. The rearrangement links TRBV30 to TRBJ2-1; D ambiguous. The CDR3 length is 13 residues. Germline-derived CDR1 and CDR2 are GTSNPN and SVGIG (reference sequence). The V end lost 0 bases, the J end lost 10 bases, and 13 bases lay between the germline ends. For the CDR3, the DNA is TGTGCCTGGAGTGTATTTTGGGATGGCGAGCAGTTCTTC. Translated, it gives CAWSVFWDGEQFF.

The chain links TRBV6-5 to TRBJ2-7, with 7 nucleotides matching TRBD1. Germline values: CDR1 MNHEY, CDR2 SVGAGI. J gave up 3 bases and V 1 base, and 6 bases lay outside the gene matches. CDR3 size: 15 residues. DNA of the CDR3: TGTGCCAGCAGTTACTTCCCGGGACAGCACTACGAGCAGTACTTC. It codes for CASSYFPGQHYEQYF.

V is TRBV2 and J is TRBJ2-1; 9 bases fit TRBD1. The trim removed 8 bases at V and 2 bases at J, leaving 4 bases unmatched. The CDR3 contains 14 residues. Germline loops: CDR1 SNHLY, CDR2 FYNNEI. CDR3 region: CASPGTGPYNEQFF. In DNA form, the CDR3 reads TGTGCCAGCCCCGGGACAGGGCCCTACAATGAGCAGTTCTTC.

The chain carries TRBV5-1 and TRBJ2-7; possibly TRBD1 for D (5 bases). This CDR3 is built from 13 residues. Germline CDR1 SGHRS, CDR2 YFSETQ. Trimming pared 0 bases from V and 7 bases from J, leaving 11 bases between. This chain's CDR3 is CASSLDRQREQYF. Here the CDR3 DNA reads TGCGCCAGCAGCTTGGACAGGCAGAGGGAGCAGTACTTC.

This clone came up a few times. This chain joins TRBV5-1 and TRBJ1-2, with a tentative D call TRBD1 (6 bases). Between the trimmed V and J ends, which lost 1 base and 3 bases, there was a span of 13 bases. Germline CDR1 is SGHRS and CDR2 is YFSETQ. The CDR3 runs to 15 residues. The CDR3 nucleotides are TGCGCCAGCAGCTTGTTGCCAGGGGCGGACTATGGCTACACCTTC. This codes for CASSLLPGADYGYTF.

J is TRBJ2-5 and V is TRBV30; TRBD2 matches 8 bases. CDR3 length: 15 amino acids. Trimming took 5 bases from V and 1 from J; bases not matched to a gene: 9. Germline values: CDR1 GTSNPN, CDR2 SVGIG (reference sequence). The CDR3 DNA reads as TGTGCCTGGGGGGGCTCTAGCGGGCGCCAAGAGACCCAGTACTTC. Amino acid sequence: CAWGGSSGRQETQYF.

In this sample, this clone turned up once. The chain has TRBV7-6 and TRBJ2-1; 14 bases are a match to TRBD2. V gave up 3 bases and J gave up 9 bases; unmatched junction bases: 7. From germline, CDR1 is SGHVS and CDR2 FNYEAQ. The CDR3 length is 16 residues. CDR3 in DNA: TGTGCCAGCAGCTTCGGACTAGCGGGAGGCCCAGGTGAGCAGTTCTTC. Protein: CASSFGLAGGPGEQFF.